This TCR beta chain was captured in a study of blood T cell repertoires in COVID-19. In the study overall: Acute and convalescent COVID-19 specimens originated in the United States, Italy and Spain. Nucleic acid was either cDNA or gDNA, and it came from T cells, B-cell-depleted T cells, or PBMCs.

As handled by the study authors: Amplification of reference gene primers was used by the study to estimate nucleated cell counts. Assay: immunoSEQ multiplex PCR; the TCRdb copy retains only in-frame clones and omits some. V and J calls and clone size come straight from that table; D and trimming were deduced from the DNA. The sample gives 200,000 to 300,000 clones, 84% of which show up once; 3.5% to 5% is in the top ten. This clone was found a few times. The sample has other DNA sequences that encode this CDR3 too. What was sequenced was peripheral blood. The clonotype was recovered from a man aged 55 to 69 with acute or convalescent COVID-19.

CDR3 bases: TGTGCCAGCAGCCAAGGGGTGAGGCAGCCCCAGCATTTT. This gives the protein CASSQGVRQPQHF. The chain carries TRBV3-1 (or the pseudogene TRBV3-2) and TRBJ1-5; D not certain. Germline V gene sequence: CDR1 LGHDT, CDR2 YNNKEL (reference sequence). V was pared by 1 base and J by 7 bases, with 8 bases between. The CDR3 has 13 amino acids.